Listed below are T cell receptor beta chains from one sample, sequenced in a study of identical twins. One entry per CDR3 protein results from TCRdb running MiXCR on the 5' RACE reads. The sample carries 1.5 million to 2 million distinct CDR3 sequences, about 32% recorded once. Sequencing was carried out using cord blood. Receptor source: a newborn girl in good health. The CDR3 runs from the conserved cysteine through the conserved F or W. D genes are given only for firm matches. Part of the rows lack a size; the others show once, few, many or a class for expanded clones.

cdr3_nt,cdr3_aa,j_call,clone_size,d_call,v_call
TGCAGTGCTGGATTAGCGGGATACGTTTATGAGCAGTTCTTC,CSAGLAGYVYEQFF,TRBJ2-1,NA,TRBD2,TRBV20-1
TGTGCCAGCAGCCCCGCTGTTAAGGCAGGGAGTAAGAATGGCTACACCTTC,CASSPAVKAGSKNGYTF,TRBJ1-2,NA,NA,TRBV6-6
TGTGCCACCAGCAGAGTTCCGGCTAACTACGAGCAGTACTTC,CATSRVPANYEQYF,TRBJ2-7,NA,NA,TRBV15
TGTGCCACCAGTGCCGCGACTAGCTACAATGAGCGGTTCTTC,CATSAATSYNERFF,TRBJ2-1,NA,TRBD2,TRBV24-1
TGTGCCAGCAGCGCTCATAGGGACAGGGGTTGGGAAGAGACCCAGTACTTC,CASSAHRDRGWEETQYF,TRBJ2-5,NA,TRBD1,TRBV2
TGCGCCAGCAGCCAAGGGACTAGCGGTCGGACAGATACGCAGTATTTT,CASSQGTSGRTDTQYF,TRBJ2-3,many,TRBD2,TRBV4-1
TGTGCCAGCAGCTTGATTTGGCGGCAAGAGACCCAGTACTTC,CASSLIWRQETQYF,TRBJ2-5,NA,NA,TRBV7-2
TGCGCCAGCAGCTTGTTGTACGGCAATGAGCAGTTCTTC,CASSLLYGNEQFF,TRBJ2-1,many,NA,TRBV5-1
TGTGCCAGCAGTTTACCCCCGGCGGGAAGGGATGAGCAGTTCTTC,CASSLPPAGRDEQFF,TRBJ2-1,NA,NA,TRBV12-3/TRBV12-4
TGTGCCACCAGTGTGCCGGGACAGGGGCCTTCCTCCACAGATACGCAGTATTTT,CATSVPGQGPSSTDTQYF,TRBJ2-3,few,TRBD1,TRBV24-1
TGTGCCAGCAGTTCCTTCCGGGGGGTCTCCTACGAGCAGTACTTC,CASSSFRGVSYEQYF,TRBJ2-7,few,TRBD2,TRBV2
TGCAGCGTTGAAGGGACAGCGTCCGACCAAGAGACCCAGTACTTC,CSVEGTASDQETQYF,TRBJ2-5,NA,NA,TRBV29-1
TGTGCCAGCAGTGACCCTATCGGGGTTCTTCGGGCACCCCTCCACTTT,CASSDPIGVLRAPLHF,TRBJ1-6,NA,NA,TRBV6-1
TGCAGTGCGGCACCGGGACTAGCGACAGATACGCAGTATTTT,CSAAPGLATDTQYF,TRBJ2-3,few,TRBD2,TRBV20-1
TGCAGTGCTAGAGACCGAGCTCGGGTCTACAATGAGCAGTTCTTC,CSARDRARVYNEQFF,TRBJ2-1,few,NA,TRBV20-1
TGTGCCAGCAGTGTTTTGGGAGGCTACACCTTC,CASSVLGGYTF,TRBJ1-2,NA,NA,TRBV2
TGCAGTGCTTACAGGAGTATCTATGGCTACACCTTC,CSAYRSIYGYTF,TRBJ1-2,few,NA,TRBV20-1
TGCAGTGCTAGGGGGGACAGGGACGTCTACACCTTC,CSARGDRDVYTF,TRBJ1-2,NA,TRBD1,TRBV20-1
TGTGCCAGCAGCCGCGGGAGTTTGTACAATGAGCAGTTCTTC,CASSRGSLYNEQFF,TRBJ2-1,NA,TRBD2,TRBV4-2
TGCGCCAGCAGCTTGGGACAGGGCAGACACGAGCAGTACTTC,CASSLGQGRHEQYF,TRBJ2-7,few,TRBD1,TRBV5-1
TGCAGTGCCTTCTATACGGGGGGTTACTATGGCTACACCTTC,CSAFYTGGYYGYTF,TRBJ1-2,NA,NA,TRBV20-1
TGCAGTGCTAGGGGCTGGGGCCCTAACTATGGCTACACCTTC,CSARGWGPNYGYTF,TRBJ1-2,few,NA,TRBV20-1